This T cell receptor beta chain was recovered during a study of blood T cell repertoires in COVID-19. At the level of the study: COVID-19 samples collected from the United States, Italy and Spain covered acute and convalescent phases.

Trimming stripped 2 bases from V and 8 bases from J, with 10 bases between. CDR1 and CDR2 (germline): LNHDA, SQIVND (reference sequence). This CDR3 region has 14 residues. In the authors' workflow: Reference gene primer amplification in the assay estimated nucleated cell counts. The method was immunoSEQ multiplex PCR; TCRdb's version includes in-frame clones alone and lacks a portion of them. The V and J calls and the clone size are those of that table, but D and trimming were determined from the DNA. In the table there are tens of thousands of clones, nearly 75% of which are singletons. The rearrangement uses TRBV19 and TRBJ1-6; no firm D call. The material sequenced was peripheral blood. This TCR came from a human donor in a cohort sampled during active or convalescent COVID-19. The CDR3 protein is CASSITGTYSPLHF. The CDR3 DNA reads TGTGCCAGTAGTATAACGGGAACGTATTCACCCCTCCACTTT.